The entry below gives a single T cell receptor beta chain sequence along with its context. The sample belongs to a study of cytomegalovirus exposure and HLA in healthy donors. Primers included in the PCR were 60 Vbeta and 13 Jbeta primers. Sequencing was performed with immunoSEQ multiplex PCR; in TCRdb, only in-frame clones are kept and a portion is missing. Altogether over 100,000 clones are present, almost 75% being singletons, with the ten largest covering 8.4%. This CDR3 has 11 amino acids. V lost 0 bases to trimming and J lost 14 bases, with 11 bases between them. CDR1 and CDR2 (germline): SGHTS, YDEGEE.

The sample consisted of PBMCs. The source of this sequence is a middle-aged man in good health and CMV-seronegative. The chain employs TRBV5-8 and TRBJ1-2; D may be TRBD1 (5 bases). The CDR3 here is CASSLVGGKTF. The CDR3 bases are TGTGCCAGCAGCTTGGTCGGGGGGAAGACCTTC.